This TCR beta chain was recovered during a study of blood T cell repertoires in COVID-19. Study overall: Sample material is recorded as cDNA or gDNA derived from T cells, B-cell-depleted T cells, or PBMCs.

Per the original data handling: The assay estimated nucleated cells by amplifying reference gene primers. Sequencing used immunoSEQ multiplex PCR; TCRdb keeps in-frame clones, though not all of them. The D gene and trimming were derived from the DNA, and the V and J assignments and clone size from that table. The sample yields around 67,000 clones, about 90% seen once. V lost 2 bases to trimming and J lost 1 base, with 5 bases between them. Germline V gene lookup returns CDR1 LNHDA and CDR2 SQIVND (reference sequence). This CDR3 is 13 amino acids long. This TCR was sampled from a woman at least 80 years old with active or convalescent COVID-19. The sequencing input was peripheral blood. The chain uses TRBV19 and TRBJ2-5; D is ambiguous. The CDR3 here is CASSIPTQETQYF. Written as DNA, the CDR3 is TGTGCCAGTAGTATACCTACCCAAGAGACCCAGTACTTC.